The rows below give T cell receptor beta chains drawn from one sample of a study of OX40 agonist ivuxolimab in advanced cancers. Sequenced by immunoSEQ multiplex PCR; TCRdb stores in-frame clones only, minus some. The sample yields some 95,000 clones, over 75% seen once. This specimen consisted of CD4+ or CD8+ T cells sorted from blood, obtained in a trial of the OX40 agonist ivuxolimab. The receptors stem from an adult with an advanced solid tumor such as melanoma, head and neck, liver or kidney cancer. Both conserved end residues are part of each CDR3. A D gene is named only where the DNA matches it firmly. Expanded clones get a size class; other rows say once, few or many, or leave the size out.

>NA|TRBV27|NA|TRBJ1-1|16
TGTGCCAGCAGTCTCAATGGGATTAGCATGAACACTGAAGCTTTCTTT
CASSLNGISMNTEAFF
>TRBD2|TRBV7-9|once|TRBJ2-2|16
TGTGCCAGCAGCTCGCGGACTAGCGGGCCCGCCGGGGAGCTGTTTTTT
CASSSRTSGPAGELFF
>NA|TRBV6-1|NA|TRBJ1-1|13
TGTGCCAGCAGCGTTTACAGGAACACTGAAGCTTTCTTT
CASSVYRNTEAFF
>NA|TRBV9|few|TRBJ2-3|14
TGTGCCAGCAGCCCCCGCGGCGGACCAGATACGCAGTATTTT
CASSPRGGPDTQYF
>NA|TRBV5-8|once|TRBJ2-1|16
TGTGCCAGCAGCCACGAGTCGGGCCTCTCCTACAATGAGCAGTTCTTC
CASSHESGLSYNEQFF
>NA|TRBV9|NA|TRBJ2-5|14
TGTGCCAGCAGCTCCACGGGACGGTGGGAGACCCAGTACTTC
CASSSTGRWETQYF
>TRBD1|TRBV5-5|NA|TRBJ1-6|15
TGTGCCAGCAGCCCGACAGGGCCCGTAAATTCACCCCTCCACTTT
CASSPTGPVNSPLHF
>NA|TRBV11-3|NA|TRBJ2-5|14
TGTGCCAGCAGCTTCAGGGGTCTGGCAGAGACCCAGTACTTC
CASSFRGLAETQYF
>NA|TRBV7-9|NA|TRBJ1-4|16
TGTGCCAGCAGCCCCTTGGGGGATCCGGACGATGAAAAACTGTTTTTT
CASSPLGDPDDEKLFF
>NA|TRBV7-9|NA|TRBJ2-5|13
TGTGCCAGCAGCTTAGCTCCGTATATGAAGCAGTACTTC
CASSLAPYMKQYF
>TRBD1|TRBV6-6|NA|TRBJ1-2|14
TGTGCCAGCAAGAAAACAGGGGATGATAATGGCTACACCTTC
CASKKTGDDNGYTF
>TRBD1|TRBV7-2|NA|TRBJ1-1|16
TGTGCCAGCAGCCAGGCCGGGACAGGGTCGAACACTGAAGCTTTCTTT
CASSQAGTGSNTEAFF
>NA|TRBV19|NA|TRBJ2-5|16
TGTGCCACCACTGGCAGGAAGGGCGGTTTTGAGGAGACCCAGTACTTC
CATTGRKGGFEETQYF
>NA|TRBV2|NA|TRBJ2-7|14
TGTGCCAGCAAGAGTACAGAAGGTTCCTACGAGCAGTACTTC
CASKSTEGSYEQYF
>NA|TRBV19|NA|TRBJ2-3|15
TGTGCCAGTAGTATAGTAGGGTCGAGACCAGATACGCAGTATTTT
CASSIVGSRPDTQYF
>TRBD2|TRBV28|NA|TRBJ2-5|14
TGTGCCAGTTTTACTAGCGGCGTCCAAGAGACCCAGTACTTC
CASFTSGVQETQYF
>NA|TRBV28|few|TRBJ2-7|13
TGTGCCAGCAGTATCGGGAGTTCCTACGAGCAGTACTTC
CASSIGSSYEQYF
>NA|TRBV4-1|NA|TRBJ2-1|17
TGCGCCAGCAGCCAAGTAACGGGGGCTAGCTCCTACAATGAGCAGTTCTTC
CASSQVTGASSYNEQFF
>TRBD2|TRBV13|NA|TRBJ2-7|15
TGTGCCAGCAGCACCCCGGGACTAGCGGCATACGAGCAGTACTTC
CASSTPGLAAYEQYF
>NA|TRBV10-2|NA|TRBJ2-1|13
TGCGCCAGCAGTGTCAATAGGGGGGGGTTAGAAATCTTC
CASSVNRGGLEIF
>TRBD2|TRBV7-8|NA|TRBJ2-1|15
TGTGCCAGCAGGGTCGCGGGAGGTATAGGAGATGAGCAGTTCTTC
CASRVAGGIGDEQFF
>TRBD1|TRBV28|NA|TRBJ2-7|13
TGTGCCAGCAGGGGGGACAGAACCTACGAGCAGTACTTC
CASRGDRTYEQYF
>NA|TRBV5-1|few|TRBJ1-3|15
TGCGCCAGCAGCTTGGAGCTGGGAGGAGGAAACACCATATATTTT
CASSLELGGGNTIYF
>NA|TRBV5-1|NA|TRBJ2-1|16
TGCGCCACCGCCCCGGACGGGCGCGGCTCCTACAATGAGCAGTTCTTC
CATAPDGRGSYNEQFF
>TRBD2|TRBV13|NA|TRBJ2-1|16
TGTGCCAGCAGCTTAGGGACTAGCGGGAGGTACAATGAGCAGTTCTTC
CASSLGTSGRYNEQFF
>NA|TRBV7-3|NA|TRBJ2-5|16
TGTGCCAGCAGCCCCGGGGGTGCAGTATTGCAAGAGACCCAGTACTTC
CASSPGGAVLQETQYF
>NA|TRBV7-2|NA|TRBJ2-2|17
TGTGCCAGCAGCTTGTATGAACTGGACCCTTCGATCGGGGAGCTGTTTTTT
CASSLYELDPSIGELFF
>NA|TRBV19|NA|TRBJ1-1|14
TGTGCCAGTAGTATCCTACAGCAGAACACTGAAGCTTTCTTT
CASSILQQNTEAFF